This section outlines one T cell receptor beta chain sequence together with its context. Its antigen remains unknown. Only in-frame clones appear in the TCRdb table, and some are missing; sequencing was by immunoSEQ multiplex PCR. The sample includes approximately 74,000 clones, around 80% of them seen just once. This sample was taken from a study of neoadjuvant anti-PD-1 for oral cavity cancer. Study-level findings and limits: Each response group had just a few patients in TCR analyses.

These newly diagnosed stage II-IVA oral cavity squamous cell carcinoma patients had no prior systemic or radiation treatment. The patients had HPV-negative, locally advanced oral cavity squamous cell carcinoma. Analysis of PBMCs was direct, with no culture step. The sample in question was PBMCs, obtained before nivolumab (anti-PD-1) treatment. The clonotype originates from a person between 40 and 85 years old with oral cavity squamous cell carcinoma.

The CDR3 is CASSSAIALNTEAFF. Here the CDR3 DNA reads TGTGCCAGCAGCTCAGCGATAGCATTGAACACTGAAGCTTTCTTT. The chain carries TRBV7-9 and TRBJ1-1; D remains unclear. This CDR3 is built from 15 residues. Germline CDR1 is SEHNR and CDR2 is FQNEAQ (reference sequence). The V gene lost 4 bases and the J gene lost 0 bases, with 12 bases spanning the gap. The full variable domain, rest sourced from reference TRBV7-9 and TRBJ1-1, is DTGVSQNPRHKITKRGQNVTFRCDPISEHNRLYWYRQTLGQGPEFLTYFQNEAQLEKSRLLSDRFSAERPKGSFSTLEIQRTEQGDSAMYLCASSSAIALNTEAFFGQGTRLTVV.